Shown below are 27 T cell receptor beta chains from a single sample sequenced in a study of shared clonotypes between healthy human individuals. Terminally differentiated effector memory CD45RA+ cells were excluded from the naive CD8 cells, which were CD45RO-negative and positively selected for CCR7. TCRdb's table, derived via immunoSEQ multiplex PCR, lists solely in-frame clones and lacks some. The sample includes about 2 million clones, roughly 94% of them seen just once. The sequenced material came from naive CD8+ T cells sorted from blood. The source is a man between 18 and 35 years old in good health.

This clone showed up just once. The V and J genes are TRBV25-1 and TRBJ1-6; 8 positions agree with TRBD1. Germline loops: CDR1 MGHDK, CDR2 SYGVNS. V was clipped by 4 bases and J by 6 bases; unmatched bases: 5. CDR3 length equals 15 residues. As DNA, the CDR3 is TGTGCCAGCAGTGGGACAGGGTTTCTTAATTCACCCCTCCACTTT. Amino acids: CASSGTGFLNSPLHF.

This clone showed up just once. The rearrangement uses TRBV10-3 and TRBJ2-7; the D gene is possibly TRBD1 (6 bases). The CDR3 length is 16 residues. With 2 bases removed from V and 1 base from J, the gap between germline ends came to 15 bases. Germline V gene sequence: CDR1 ENHRY, CDR2 SYGVKD. The CDR3 sequence is CAISEQTGTRSYEQYF. The DNA of the CDR3 is TGTGCCATCAGTGAGCAAACCGGGACAAGATCCTACGAGCAGTACTTC.

The rearrangement uses TRBV11-2 and TRBJ1-2; no firm D call. CDR3 length: 15 amino acids. Per the germline V gene, CDR1 is SGHAT and CDR2 is FQNNGV. V was clipped by 5 bases and J by 4 bases, with 17 bases between them. The CDR3: CASSRGAGGVYGYTF. CDR3 sequence (DNA): TGTGCCAGCAGCAGAGGCGCTGGCGGCGTCTATGGCTACACCTTC. The full variable domain, in which reference TRBV11-2 and TRBJ1-2 provide the parts outside the CDR3, is EAGVAQSPRYKIIEKRQSVAFWCNPISGHATLYWYQQILGQGPKLLIQFQNNGVVDDSQLPKDRFSAERLKGVDSTLKIQPAKLEDSAVYLCASSRGAGGVYGYTFGSGTRLTVV.

In its sample, this clone was seen once. The same CDR3 also results from other DNA sequences found in this sample. J is TRBJ2-5 and V is TRBV5-6, with D tentatively TRBD2 (7 bases). Trimming left V 4 bases short and J 5 bases short, with 12 bases between. The length of the CDR3 is 13 residues. Germline lookup yields CDR1 SGHDT and CDR2 YYEEEE. CDR3 amino acids: CASSPEGGETQYF. The CDR3 DNA is TGTGCCAGCAGCCCTGAGGGGGGGGAGACCCAGTACTTC.

This chain joins TRBV27 and TRBJ1-1; 7 bases map to TRBD1. Trimming removed 5 bases from V and 4 bases from J; junction bases left unmatched: 4. In germline, CDR1 is MNHEY, CDR2 SMNVEV (reference sequence). The CDR3 is 13 amino acids. The CDR3 DNA sequence: TGTGCCAGCAGTCACGACAGGGTCACTGAAGCTTTCTTT. This gives the protein CASSHDRVTEAFF.

As DNA, the CDR3 is TGTGCCAGCAGCTCCCTTAGGGCACAGGGCCCCTACGAGCAGTACTTC. Translated: CASSSLRAQGPYEQYF. This chain joins TRBV27 and TRBJ2-7; possibly TRBD1 for D (6 bases). V was clipped by 6 bases and J by 2 bases, with 20 bases between them. CDR1 is MNHEY and CDR2 is SMNVEV in the germline V gene (reference sequence). This CDR3 has 16 amino acids.

The V and J genes are TRBV10-2 and TRBJ1-1, with D possibly being TRBD1 (6 bases). The CDR3 has 15 residues. Germline V CDR1 and CDR2: WSHSY, SAAADI. V was pared by 4 bases and J by 8 bases, with 20 bases between. The CDR3, as DNA: TGCGCCAGCAGTGCCCTAAAGCCGGGGGCAGGGGAAGCTTTCTTT. This encodes CASSALKPGAGEAFF.

The rearrangement links TRBV4-1 to TRBJ2-2, with a possible D match to TRBD1 (5 bases). Trimming shortened V by 0 bases and J by 4 bases, and 12 bases separated the two germline ends. CDR3 size: 16 residues. The germline CDR1 and CDR2 sequences are MGHRA and YSYEKL. The CDR3 loop reads CASSQEGQGITGELFF. The CDR3 DNA reads TGCGCCAGCAGCCAAGAGGGGCAGGGTATCACCGGGGAGCTGTTTTTT.

The chain uses TRBV2 and TRBJ2-7, with 8 positions matching TRBD2. Germline CDR1 reads SNHLY; CDR2 reads FYNNEI. The CDR3 consists of 14 residues. V shed 0 bases, J shed 6 bases, and the junction held 4 bases outside the gene matches. The CDR3 region has the DNA TGTGCCAGCAGTGAAGCGGGACTAGTTTCCGAGCAGTACTTC. Amino acid sequence: CASSEAGLVSEQYF.

The chain combines TRBV29-1 with TRBJ2-5, with 10 bases aligning to TRBD2. The germline V gene has CDR1 SQVTM and CDR2 ANQGSEA. This CDR3 has 14 amino acids. V trimming: 3 bases; J trimming: 5 bases; junction bases outside the gene matches: 6. The CDR3 DNA reads TGCAGCGTTGAGTTACTAGCGGGGTGGGAGACCCAGTACTTC. This encodes CSVELLAGWETQYF. The full variable domain, rest sourced from reference TRBV29-1 and TRBJ2-5, is SAVISQKPSRDICQRGTSLTIQCQVDSQVTMMFWYRQQPGQSLTLIATANQGSEATYESGFVIDKFPISRPNLTFSTLTVSNMSPEDSSIYLCSVELLAGWETQYFGPGTRLLVL.

CDR3 bases: TGTGCCAGCAGCGGAACAGGGGTACAAAACATTCAGTACTTC. Translation gives CASSGTGVQNIQYF. The chain links TRBV7-9 to TRBJ2-4, with 7 nucleotides matching TRBD1. Losses at the gene ends were 5 bases for V and 5 bases for J; bases not matched to a gene: 6. Germline V CDR1 and CDR2: SEHNR, FQNEAQ (reference sequence). The CDR3 loop spans 14 amino acids.

Only one count was recorded for this clone. The genes are TRBV7-9 and TRBJ2-1; 9 bases are a match to TRBD2. CDR1 is SEHNR and CDR2 is FQNEAQ in the germline V gene (reference sequence). This CDR3 contains 17 residues. The V gene end was trimmed by 4 bases and the J gene end by 6 bases; junction bases not matched to a gene: 13. This CDR3 reads CASSSASLAGGPNEQFF. The CDR3 nucleotides read TGTGCCAGCAGCTCTGCCTCTCTTGCGGGAGGGCCCAATGAGCAGTTCTTC.

This clone is a singleton in its sample. This chain links TRBV10-2 with TRBJ2-5; D is perhaps TRBD1 (6 bases). Trimming left V 1 base short and J 5 bases short, with 14 bases between. Per the germline V gene, CDR1 is WSHSY and CDR2 is SAAADI. This CDR3 has 15 amino acids. CDR3 protein: CASSEWAGVSETQYF. CDR3 nucleotides: TGCGCCAGCAGTGAGTGGGCAGGGGTGAGTGAGACCCAGTACTTC.

V and J are TRBV25-1 and TRBJ2-1, with D perhaps TRBD1 (6 bases). The CDR3 has 16 residues. The V gene's germline CDR1 is MGHDK and CDR2 SYGVNS. Trimming left V 6 bases short and J 0 bases short, with 15 bases between. The CDR3 loop reads CASSDSTGISYNEQFF. CDR3 in DNA: TGTGCCAGCAGCGACTCAACAGGGATCTCCTACAATGAGCAGTTCTTC.

The V and J genes are TRBV1 and TRBJ2-1; the table's D call, TRBD2, was not checked against the DNA. TRBV1 is annotated as a pseudogene. The CDR3 loop spans 18 amino acids. The chain's CDR3 is CTSSQGILAGGSYNEQFF. CDR3 sequence (DNA): TGCACCAGCAGCCAAGGGATACTAGCGGGAGGGTCCTACAATGAGCAGTTCTTC.

A word on this clone: The same CDR3 arises from other DNA sequences in this sample as well. This chain links TRBV7-9 with TRBJ2-7; no clear D gene. This CDR3 contains 12 residues. V was clipped by 5 bases and J by 6 bases, with 11 bases between them. Per the germline V gene, CDR1 is SEHNR and CDR2 is FQNEAQ (reference sequence). The CDR3 nucleotides read TGTGCCAGCAGCCTGGCCCTGGGCGAGCAGTACTTC. It encodes CASSLALGEQYF.

For this clone: The same CDR3 is also encoded by other DNA sequences in this sample. This chain links TRBV5-1 with TRBJ2-1, with TRBD2 identical over 7 bases. This CDR3 contains 15 residues. Losses at the gene ends were 3 bases for V and 0 bases for J; bases not matched to a gene: 3. The germline gives CDR1 SGHRS, CDR2 YFSETQ. In DNA form, the CDR3 reads TGCGCCAGCAGCTCAAGGACTAGCTCCTACAATGAGCAGTTCTTC. Its protein product is CASSSRTSSYNEQFF.

As to this clone: At the DNA level, this CDR3 is encoded by other sequences in the same sample as well. The CDR3 DNA is TGTGCCAGCAGTCCAACTGGGTACGAGCAGTACTTC. Encoded protein: CASSPTGYEQYF. V gene TRBV27 combines with J gene TRBJ2-7, with D hard to call. The CDR3 runs to 12 residues. The V gene lost 5 bases and the J gene lost 4 bases, with 9 bases spanning the gap. Germline CDR1 MNHEY, CDR2 SMNVEV (reference sequence).

This rearrangement joins TRBV5-1 to TRBJ1-6, with unresolved D. The V end lost 0 bases, the J end lost 6 bases, and 13 bases lay between the germline ends. Germline V lookup: CDR1 SGHRS, CDR2 YFSETQ. There are 16 residues in the CDR3. The CDR3 sequence is CASSLERGPSNSPLHF. The CDR3 DNA is TGCGCCAGCAGCTTGGAGAGAGGCCCCTCTAATTCACCCCTCCACTTT.

CDR3 protein: CSVATGTDYEQYF. CDR3 nucleotide sequence: TGCAGCGTTGCCACCGGGACTGATTACGAGCAGTACTTC. The rearrangement uses TRBV29-1 and TRBJ2-7, with TRBD2 as a possible D gene (6 bases). The CDR3 is 13 amino acids. In germline, CDR1 is SQVTM, CDR2 ANQGSEA. The V end lost 4 bases, the J end lost 4 bases, and 14 bases lay between the germline ends.

The chain links TRBV14 to TRBJ2-3; tentative D call: TRBD1 (6 bases). CDR1 and CDR2 (germline): SGHDN, FVKESK. The V and J ends lost 3 bases and 2 bases respectively, with 9 bases between them. The CDR3 spans 14 residues. CDR3 sequence reads: CASSQGANTDTQYF. Here the CDR3 DNA reads TGTGCCAGCAGCCAGGGGGCAAACACAGATACGCAGTATTTT.

This rearrangement joins TRBV7-9 to TRBJ2-3; D gene unclear. Trimming pared 1 base from V and 5 bases from J, leaving 10 bases between. There are 14 residues in the CDR3. Per the germline V gene, CDR1 is SEHNR and CDR2 is FQNEAQ (reference sequence). CDR3 sequence: CASSLDRALDTQYF. DNA for the CDR3: TGTGCCAGCAGCTTAGACCGGGCCCTAGATACGCAGTATTTT.

This chain links TRBV2 with TRBJ2-2; 7 bases match TRBD2. Germline CDR1 and CDR2: SNHLY and FYNNEI. The CDR3 sequence is 15 residues long. Trimming took 4 bases from V and 5 from J; bases not matched to a gene: 7. CDR3 in DNA: TGTGCCAGCAGTGTCGGGGGGAGTTTTACCGGGGAGCTGTTTTTT. Residues: CASSVGGSFTGELFF.

This clone was picked up a small number of times. This sample also contains other DNA sequences that code for the same CDR3. The CDR3: CAWSVGVTEAFF. The CDR3 DNA follows: TGTGCCTGGAGTGTGGGGGTCACTGAAGCTTTCTTT. The genes are TRBV30 and TRBJ1-1, with TRBD1 as a possible D gene (5 bases). Germline values: CDR1 GTSNPN, CDR2 SVGIG (reference sequence). This CDR3 contains 12 residues. The V end was cut by 0 bases, the J end by 4 bases, with 6 bases between.

The chain links TRBV7-3 to TRBJ2-3; D unresolved. The CDR3 is 13 amino acids. The germline V gene has CDR1 SGHTA and CDR2 FQGTGA. V lost 2 bases and J lost 2, with 5 bases in between. CDR3 amino acids: CASSLPNTDTQYF. CDR3 coding DNA: TGTGCCAGCAGCTTACCGAACACAGATACGCAGTATTTT.

The rearrangement uses TRBV5-6 and TRBJ2-7; D gene unclear. The CDR3 is made up of 14 amino acids. Trimming stripped 3 bases from V and 7 bases from J, with 17 bases between. Germline V CDR1 and CDR2: SGHDT, YYEEEE. CDR3 coding DNA: TGTGCCAGCAGCTCCTCTTTTAGTCCCTGGGAGCAGTACTTC. Translated, it gives CASSSSFSPWEQYF.

The chain uses TRBV5-1 and TRBJ2-1, with a possible D match to TRBD1 (5 bases). CDR1 and CDR2 (germline): SGHRS, YFSETQ. The V end lost 1 base, the J end lost 7 bases, and 9 bases lay between the germline ends. The CDR3 spans 13 residues. The CDR3 sequence: CASSLSSGNEQFF. The CDR3 DNA reads as TGCGCCAGCAGCTTGTCGTCAGGGAATGAGCAGTTCTTC.